Below, 30 T cell receptor beta chains from the same sample are listed, as sequenced in a study of PD-1 blockade in classical Hodgkin lymphoma. Some clones are missing from TCRdb's copy, which holds only in-frame ones; the method was immunoSEQ multiplex PCR. The sample carries tens of thousands of clones, 77% recorded once. Time point given: cycle 4 day 1 (C4D1), after 6 weeks of nivolumab. With no exception, relapse followed autologous stem cell transplantation in all patients, and brentuximab vedotin exposure varied. Sequencing was performed on peripheral blood mononuclear cells (PBMCs), taken before the fourth cycle of nivolumab. The receptor set was obtained from a human donor with classical Hodgkin lymphoma.

The V call is TRBV2, the J call TRBJ1-2, with D possibly TRBD1 on 6 matching bases. Between the trimmed V and J ends, which lost 2 bases and 2 bases, there was a span of 6 bases. Germline V gives CDR1 SNHLY, CDR2 FYNNEI. CDR3 size: 13 residues. The CDR3 DNA reads as TGTGCCAGCAGTGAACAGGGGAACTATGGCTACACCTTC. This encodes CASSEQGNYGYTF.

The chain is built from TRBV5-6 and TRBJ1-2; no definite D call. The CDR3 has 17 amino acids. The germline V and J ends were trimmed by 0 bases and 0 bases, with 15 bases remaining between them. CDR1 is SGHDT and CDR2 is YYEEEE in the germline V gene. As DNA, the CDR3 is TGTGCCAGCAGCTTGGATCGATGGGTTACCGCTAACTATGGCTACACCTTC. Protein product: CASSLDRWVTANYGYTF.

The chain joins TRBV27 to TRBJ1-6; 8 nucleotides line up with TRBD1. V shed 2 bases and J 0 bases; nucleotides not matched to a gene: 9. Looked up from germline, CDR1 is MNHEY and CDR2 is SMNVEV (reference sequence). CDR3 length: 19 residues. This chain's CDR3 is CASSLIGTGYSSYNSPLHF. The CDR3 coding sequence is TGTGCCAGCAGTTTAATAGGGACAGGTTATAGCTCCTATAATTCACCCCTCCACTTT.

The chain is built from TRBV10-3 and TRBJ2-5; TRBD1 or TRBD2 may be the D gene (5 bases each). Germline V gives CDR1 ENHRY, CDR2 SYGVKD. Trimming removed 2 bases from V and 5 bases from J, with 12 bases in between. The CDR3 consists of 14 residues. As DNA, the CDR3 is TGTGCCATCAGTGAGGGGACGGGGCGGGAGACCCAGTACTTC. This codes for CAISEGTGRETQYF.

This chain joins TRBV6-1 and TRBJ2-1; no reliable D call. Trimming shortened V by 2 bases and J by 8 bases, and 7 bases separated the two germline ends. CDR3 length: 12 residues. CDR1 MNHNS and CDR2 SASEGT come from the germline V gene. CDR3 sequence reads: CASSETRDEQFF. For the CDR3, the DNA is TGTGCCAGCAGTGAAACAAGGGATGAGCAGTTCTTC.

The chain links TRBV11-2 to TRBJ2-1; a possible D gene is TRBD2 (5 bases). CDR1 and CDR2 from the germline V gene are SGHAT and FQNNGV. This CDR3 spans 15 amino acids. The ends were cut back, 5 bases at V and 7 bases at J, with 18 bases in the middle. The DNA of the CDR3 is TGTGCCAGCAGCCCCGGACTCGGGTCGCGTAATGAGCAGTTCTTC. Translation gives CASSPGLGSRNEQFF.

This clone was observed a few times. The chain couples TRBV6-5 to TRBJ2-5; no clear D. The CDR3 spans 14 residues. V dropped 3 bases and J dropped 1 base, with 9 bases sitting between them. Germline assignment: CDR1 MNHEY and CDR2 SVGAGI. CDR3 region: CASSYDFPQETQYF. CDR3 coding DNA: TGTGCCAGCAGTTATGACTTCCCCCAAGAGACCCAGTACTTC.

The chain links TRBV27 to TRBJ1-2; no clear D gene. The CDR3 has 13 amino acids. The ends were cut back, 3 bases at V and 2 bases at J, with 7 bases in the middle. Germline V gives CDR1 MNHEY, CDR2 SMNVEV (reference sequence). The CDR3 here is CASSFSRNYGYTF. For the CDR3, the DNA is TGTGCCAGCAGTTTTTCCCGGAACTATGGCTACACCTTC.

The gene calls are TRBV5-1 and TRBJ2-2; D perhaps matches TRBD1 (6 bases). Germline CDR1 and CDR2: SGHRS and YFSETQ. V shed 0 bases and J shed 4 bases, with 13 bases lying between them. The CDR3 spans 16 residues. The CDR3 is CASSLVIARGTGELFF. CDR3 DNA sequence: TGCGCCAGCAGCTTGGTTATCGCCAGGGGCACCGGGGAGCTGTTTTTT.

The chain is built from TRBV13 and TRBJ2-3; D might be TRBD2 (6 bases). The CDR3 covers 15 residues. V was clipped by 5 bases and J by 0 bases, with 12 bases between them. Germline values: CDR1 PRHDT, CDR2 FYEKMQ (reference sequence). CDR3 coding DNA: TGTGCCAGCAGCCCGCGGGGAGGAAGCACAGATACGCAGTATTTT. Translating gives CASSPRGGSTDTQYF.

This chain links TRBV7-2 with TRBJ2-2; no reliable D call. Germline lookup yields CDR1 SGHTA and CDR2 FQGNSA. Trimming removed 5 bases from V and 2 bases from J, with 6 bases in between. The CDR3 sequence is 13 residues long. CDR3 in DNA: TGTGCCAGCAGCCCCACTAACACCGGGGAGCTGTTTTTT. Amino acid sequence: CASSPTNTGELFF.

This clone was seen only a few times. The chain has TRBV15 and TRBJ1-6, with 7 bases aligning to TRBD1. The V gene end was trimmed by 5 bases and the J gene end by 0 bases; junction bases not matched to a gene: 4. The CDR3 is 16 amino acids. The germline gives CDR1 LNHNV, CDR2 YYDKDF (reference sequence). CDR3 loop: CATSQGQSSYNSPLHF. CDR3 in DNA: TGTGCCACCAGCCAGGGACAGAGCTCCTATAATTCACCCCTCCACTTT.

CDR3 protein: CASSLGTGTNEKLFF. CDR3 in DNA: TGTGCCAGCAGTCTGGGGACAGGGACTAATGAAAAACTGTTTTTT. V usage is TRBV27 and J usage is TRBJ1-4, with 9 bases identical to TRBD1. V shed 5 bases and J 2 bases; nucleotides not matched to a gene: 3. The CDR3 is 15 residues long. Germline CDR1 is MNHEY and CDR2 is SMNVEV (reference sequence).

The table lists this clone with a few counts. The J gene is TRBJ1-1, the V gene TRBV29-1; D is perhaps TRBD1 (6 bases). CDR3 length: 14 amino acids. CDR1 is SQVTM, CDR2 ANQGSEA, per germline. Trimming left V 2 bases short and J 1 base short, with 11 bases between. The CDR3 DNA follows: TGCAGCGTTGAATTCGGGGGCAGGAACACTGAAGCTTTCTTT. Amino acids: CSVEFGGRNTEAFF. Complete variable domain (other parts from reference TRBV29-1 and TRBJ1-1): SAVISQKPSRDICQRGTSLTIQCQVDSQVTMMFWYRQQPGQSLTLIATANQGSEATYESGFVIDKFPISRPNLTFSTLTVSNMSPEDSSIYLCSVEFGGRNTEAFFGQGTRLTVV.

The chain links TRBV5-1 to TRBJ2-7; D unresolved. CDR1 is SGHRS and CDR2 is YFSETQ in the germline V gene. V was clipped by 0 bases and J by 5 bases, with 12 bases between them. The CDR3 spans 14 residues. CDR3 in amino acids: CASSLAIGSDEQYF. As DNA, the CDR3 is TGCGCCAGCAGCTTGGCCATAGGATCTGACGAGCAGTACTTC.

This clone has a handful of counts. V gene TRBV5-1 combines with J gene TRBJ1-1; D not resolved. Per the germline V gene, CDR1 is SGHRS and CDR2 is YFSETQ. The CDR3 length is 14 residues. Trimming shortened V by 0 bases and J by 5 bases, and 11 bases separated the two germline ends. CDR3 region: CASSLEQWETEAFF. The CDR3 coding sequence is TGCGCCAGCAGCTTGGAACAGTGGGAAACTGAAGCTTTCTTT.

V is TRBV5-1 and J is TRBJ2-3, with a possible D match to TRBD1 (6 bases). The CDR3 is 15 residues long. Germline loops: CDR1 SGHRS, CDR2 YFSETQ. Trimming took 0 bases from V and 6 from J, leaving 14 bases between them. The CDR3 reads CASSLEGRGMDTQYF. CDR3 sequence (DNA): TGCGCCAGCAGCTTGGAGGGCAGGGGTATGGATACGCAGTATTTT.

The V call is TRBV28, the J call TRBJ2-7; 8 bases agree with TRBD2. The germline V gene encodes CDR1 MDHEN and CDR2 SYDVKM. This CDR3 contains 14 residues. The ends lost 3 bases at V and 4 bases at J; junction bases unmatched: 5. The CDR3 DNA follows: TGTGCCAGCAGTTTTCGGGGGGGTAGGTACGAGCAGTACTTC. Translated, it gives CASSFRGGRYEQYF.

This clone was recorded only once. This chain connects TRBV6-5 to TRBJ1-5, with a tentative D call TRBD1 (5 bases). The V and J ends lost 2 bases and 1 base respectively, with 9 bases between them. Germline values: CDR1 MNHEY, CDR2 SVGAGI. This CDR3 contains 15 residues. The CDR3 sequence: CASSYTRDSNQPQHF. In DNA, the CDR3 is TGTGCCAGCAGTTACACCCGGGACAGCAATCAGCCCCAGCATTTT.

The rearrangement links TRBV19 to TRBJ1-5; 7 nucleotides agree with TRBD1. Trimming took 7 bases from V and 2 from J; bases not matched to a gene: 2. Germline CDR1 reads LNHDA; CDR2 reads SQIVND (reference sequence). CDR3 length equals 13 residues. CDR3 region: CASKGQRNQPQHF. CDR3 DNA sequence: TGTGCCAGTAAGGGACAGCGCAATCAGCCCCAGCATTTT.

The CDR3 here is CASSGWTGGNEKLFF. CDR3 in DNA: TGTGCCAGCAGTGGCTGGACAGGGGGGAATGAAAAACTGTTTTTT. The chain combines TRBV25-1 with TRBJ1-4, with TRBD1 matching over 10 bases. Germline V gene data show CDR1 as MGHDK and CDR2 as SYGVNS. V shed 4 bases, J shed 5 bases, and the junction held 4 bases outside the gene matches. This CDR3 is built from 15 residues.

V gene TRBV30 combines with J gene TRBJ1-5, with a weak D call TRBD1 (6 bases). CDR1 is GTSNPN, CDR2 SVGIG, per germline (reference sequence). This CDR3 is built from 18 residues. V was trimmed by 2 bases and J by 2 bases, leaving 22 bases between them. DNA for the CDR3: TGTGCCTGGAGTAAAGCAGGGGCCCAAAAGAGAGGCAATCAGCCCCAGCATTTT. This codes for CAWSKAGAQKRGNQPQHF.

This sequence joins TRBV7-9 and TRBJ2-3, with TRBD2 as a possible D gene (6 bases). Looked up from germline, CDR1 is SEHNR and CDR2 is FQNEAQ (reference sequence). The CDR3 contains 14 residues. The V gene lost 5 bases and the J gene lost 6 bases, with 15 bases spanning the gap. In DNA form, the CDR3 reads TGTGCCAGCAGCATATCCGGTCGGGGGGATACGCAGTATTTT. Translated: CASSISGRGDTQYF.

This clone was picked up a small number of times. This chain joins TRBV5-4 and TRBJ1-2; D remains ambiguous. The germline V gene has CDR1 SGHNT and CDR2 YYREEE (reference sequence). The CDR3 has 15 residues. Between the trimmed V and J ends, which lost 4 bases and 6 bases, there was a span of 19 bases. The CDR3 sequence is CASSPRMSASNGYTF. CDR3 sequence (DNA): TGTGCCAGCAGCCCCAGGATGAGTGCGAGCAATGGCTACACCTTC.

This clone was picked up a small number of times. J is TRBJ2-4 and V is TRBV6-1; weak D call: TRBD2 (5 bases). This CDR3 spans 14 amino acids. V lost 3 bases, J lost 6 bases, and 12 bases lay in between. The V gene's germline CDR1 is MNHNS and CDR2 SASEGT. CDR3 residues: CASSDPTEGNIQYF. The CDR3 coding sequence is TGTGCCAGCAGTGACCCCACTGAGGGAAACATTCAGTACTTC.

The CDR3 coding sequence is TGCGCCAGCAGCCAAGATGGGACCGCCGGGAGCGAGCAGTACTTC. This gives the protein CASSQDGTAGSEQYF. This chain links TRBV4-3 with TRBJ2-5, with D perhaps TRBD2 (6 bases). Gene TRBJ2-7 matches the end of the DNA better, so the J call may be wrong. The germline CDR1 and CDR2 sequences are LGHNA and YSLEER. This CDR3 is built from 15 residues.

This clone was detected once. The chain carries TRBV11-2 and TRBJ2-1; D is uncertain. This CDR3 spans 11 amino acids. The V end lost 2 bases, the J end lost 9 bases, and 5 bases lay between the germline ends. CDR1 and CDR2 (germline): SGHAT, FQNNGV. The CDR3 bases are TGTGCCAGCAGCTTATATGCTGAGCAGTTCTTC. Amino acid sequence: CASSLYAEQFF.

Notes on this clone: An end of the junction differs from the germline gene, which may be a read error. This rearrangement joins TRBV7-7 to TRBJ2-5, with 11 bases aligning to TRBD2. The length of the CDR3 is 13 residues. Looked up from germline, CDR1 is SSHAT and CDR2 is FNYEAQ (reference sequence). The CDR3 spells CASSRLAGETQYF. The CDR3 DNA is TGTGCTAGCAGCCGACTAGCGGGGGAGACCCAGTACTTC.

The J gene is TRBJ2-1, the V gene TRBV5-4; the match to TRBD2 covers 9 bases. This CDR3 spans 15 amino acids. Germline assignment: CDR1 SGHNT and CDR2 YYREEE (reference sequence). V was clipped by 2 bases and J by 2 bases; unmatched bases: 2. This chain's CDR3 is CASSFRLAAYNEQFF. CDR3 in DNA: TGTGCCAGCAGCTTCCGACTAGCGGCCTACAATGAGCAGTTCTTC.

This clone was detected a few times. The chain uses TRBV9 and TRBJ2-2, with 13 positions matching TRBD2. The germline V gene encodes CDR1 SGDLS and CDR2 YYNGEE. The CDR3 has 16 residues. After removal of 3 bases from V and 3 bases from J, the junction contained 2 bases not matched to a gene. CDR3: CASSGTSGGHTGELFF. The CDR3 coding sequence is TGTGCCAGCAGCGGGACTAGCGGGGGACACACCGGGGAGCTGTTTTTT.